Sequencing of this T cell receptor beta chain was carried out in a study of blood T cell repertoires in COVID-19. Study as a whole: In each case, the material was cDNA or gDNA derived from T cells, B-cell-depleted T cells, or PBMCs.

In the study's own analysis: Reference gene primer amplification in the assay estimated nucleated cell counts. Generated by immunoSEQ multiplex PCR, the TCRdb table keeps only in-frame clones and is missing some. V and J calls and clone size come straight from that table; D and trimming were deduced from the DNA. In the table there are some 130,000 clones, around 89% of which are singletons. V lost 8 bases, J lost 2 bases, and 6 bases stayed unmatched. Germline CDR1 reads ENHRY; CDR2 reads SYGVKD. The CDR3 length is 14 residues. The TCR comes from a man in his sixties or seventies with active COVID-19. Sequenced: peripheral blood. The chain carries TRBV10-3 and TRBJ2-7; 10 bases match TRBD1. CDR3: CAIGPTGGAYEQYF. In DNA, the CDR3 is TGTGCCATCGGCCCGACAGGGGGCGCCTACGAGCAGTACTTC.